Listed here are 5 T cell receptor beta chains from one sample, sequenced in a study of blood T cell repertoires in COVID-19. Profiling relied on immunoSEQ multiplex PCR, and the TCRdb table lists in-frame clones only, not all of them. The data show about 310,000 clones, 85% to 90% seen once. Input material: peripheral blood. These receptors all come from a woman under 40 with COVID-19, enrolled during active disease.

The rearrangement joins TRBV27 to TRBJ2-2; tentative D call: TRBD1 (5 bases). CDR1 is MNHEY and CDR2 is SMNVEV in the germline V gene (reference sequence). The CDR3 runs to 15 residues. V was clipped by 5 bases and J by 3 bases, with 13 bases between them. The CDR3 is CASSLAPRDTGELFF. DNA of the CDR3: TGTGCCAGCAGTCTTGCCCCCAGGGACACCGGGGAGCTGTTTTTT.

This clone was counted once. The chain uses TRBV30 and TRBJ1-2; D ambiguous. Germline CDR1 is GTSNPN and CDR2 is SVGIG (reference sequence). CDR3 length equals 10 residues. Trimming stripped 3 bases from V and 8 bases from J, with 7 bases between. This CDR3 is CAWSPEGYTF. CDR3 bases: TGTGCCTGGAGCCCAGAAGGCTACACCTTC.

The rearrangement joins TRBV5-1 to TRBJ2-7; TRBD2 matches at 10 bases. CDR3 length: 16 residues. Germline CDR1 reads SGHRS; CDR2 reads YFSETQ. The trim removed 4 bases at V and 0 bases at J, leaving 7 bases unmatched. The CDR3 sequence is CASSRQAGGDSYEQYF. The CDR3 region has the DNA TGCGCCAGCAGCCGCCAAGCGGGAGGGGACTCCTACGAGCAGTACTTC. Filled out from reference TRBV5-1 and TRBJ2-7, the complete variable domain reads KAGVTQTPRYLIKTRGQQVTLSCSPISGHRSVSWYQQTPGQGLQFLFEYFSETQRNKGNFPGRFSGRQFSNSRSEMNVSTLELGDSALYLCASSRQAGGDSYEQYFGPGTRLTVT.

The CDR3 spells CASSPGWAGELFF. The CDR3 DNA follows: TGTGCCAGCAGCCCGGGGTGGGCCGGGGAGCTGTTTTTT. V usage is TRBV6-5 and J usage is TRBJ2-2; perhaps TRBD2 as D (5 bases). This CDR3 has 13 residues. V gave up 6 bases and J gave up 6 bases, with 11 bases separating them. The germline CDR1 and CDR2 sequences are MNHEY and SVGAGI.

The V and J genes are TRBV3-1 (or the pseudogene TRBV3-2) and TRBJ1-2; maybe TRBD1 (6 bases). The length of the CDR3 is 14 residues. V dropped 6 bases and J dropped 8 bases, with 19 bases sitting between them. CDR1 and CDR2 (germline): LGHDT, YNNKEL (reference sequence). CDR3 nucleotide sequence: TGTGCCAGCAGAAACGGACAGAGTCTGGGCGGCTACACCTTC. This encodes CASRNGQSLGGYTF.